The clone carrying this T cell receptor (beta chain) appeared a few times. The data were taken from a study of T-cell memory formation after mild COVID-19. CDR3 length equals 13 residues. CDR1 SGHNT and CDR2 YENEEA come from the germline V gene. The V and J ends lost 5 bases and 4 bases respectively, with 8 bases between them. TCRdb reprocessed the 5' RACE reads via MiXCR and lists one record per CDR3 protein. The sample carries around 200,000 distinct CDR3 sequences, about 10% recorded once. This clonotype was sampled from a man aged 18 to 30 who had mild COVID-19 (a few samples of this study predate the infection). Cell type and time point are not known. V gene TRBV11-3 combines with J gene TRBJ2-2; TRBD1 might be the D (5 bases). The sample consisted of PBMCs or a T cell subset sorted from them (not recorded which). CDR3 DNA: TGTGCCAGCAGCCATAGGGGCACCGGGGAGCTGTTTTTT. Protein: CASSHRGTGELFF.